The present T cell receptor (beta chain) was sequenced within a study of cytomegalovirus exposure and HLA in healthy donors. Study in general: Clustering assigned about 80% of the approximately 400 genotyped donors to the Caucasian-associated ancestry cluster. Regarding the study as a whole: The authors later found HLA-associated TCR beta chains more clonally expanded than equally common others. Later analysis identified a missense DCLRE1C variant that was linked to TCR beta V- and J-gene trimming.

CDR3 length: 16 residues. Germline loops: CDR1 LNHDA, CDR2 SQIVND (reference sequence). The V end lost 2 bases, the J end lost 8 bases, and 19 bases lay between the germline ends. This clone was observed a few times. Its antigen is undetermined. 13 Jbeta primers and 60 Vbeta primers were used for the PCR. Only in-frame clones appear in the TCRdb table, and some are missing; sequencing was by immunoSEQ multiplex PCR. The table has over 65,000 clones, roughly 77% seen once. The material sequenced was PBMCs. This TCR derives from a middle-aged woman in good health and CMV-seropositive. The rearrangement links TRBV19 to TRBJ1-3; maybe TRBD1 (5 bases). The CDR3 sequence is CASSINGAGRVDTIYF. The CDR3 bases are TGTGCCAGTAGTATAAACGGCGCGGGGCGGGTAGACACCATATATTTT.